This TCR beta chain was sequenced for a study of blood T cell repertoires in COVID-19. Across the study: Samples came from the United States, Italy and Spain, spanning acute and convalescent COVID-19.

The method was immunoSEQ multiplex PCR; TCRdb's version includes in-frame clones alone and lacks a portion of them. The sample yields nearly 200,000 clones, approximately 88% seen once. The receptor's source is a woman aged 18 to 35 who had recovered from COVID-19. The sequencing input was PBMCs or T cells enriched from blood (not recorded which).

As DNA, the CDR3 is TGTGCCAGCAGTTTTGGGACAAATGGCGGGGAGCTGTTTTTT. It translates to CASSFGTNGGELFF. This chain connects TRBV28 to TRBJ2-2, with a weak D call TRBD1 (6 bases). The CDR3 sequence is 14 residues long. The germline V gene has CDR1 MDHEN and CDR2 SYDVKM. The V end was cut by 3 bases, the J end by 7 bases, with 12 bases between.